This TCR beta chain was observed in a study of cytomegalovirus exposure and HLA in healthy donors. Study-level results: Rarity characterized most TCR sequences, yet some public TCRs appeared in many donors.

Libraries were prepared by immunoSEQ multiplex PCR; TCRdb keeps only in-frame clonotypes and omits some of them. The data hold about 73,000 clones, with approximately 95% observed a single time. A single count supports this clone. Its target is not known. The donors were members of the validation cohort comprising about 120 subjects, separate from the roughly 700-subject first cohort. The CDR3 sequence is 15 residues long. Germline V CDR1 and CDR2: SGDLS, YYNGEE. The V gene lost 0 bases and the J gene lost 4 bases, with 14 bases spanning the gap. Sequencing input: PBMCs. V usage is TRBV9 and J usage is TRBJ2-7, with D possibly matching TRBD1 (5 bases). The source of this sequence is a man aged 18-30 years in good health and CMV-seronegative. CDR3 amino acids: CASSVAARAEYEQYF. In DNA, the CDR3 is TGTGCCAGCAGCGTAGCTGCCAGGGCGGAGTACGAGCAGTACTTC.